The 22 T cell receptor beta chains below all came from one sample that was sequenced in a study of CD8+ T cells in alopecia areata. Extraction and reverse transcription of RNA yielded cDNA as the sequencing template. Produced via immunoSEQ multiplex PCR; TCRdb's table is partial and in-frame only. The repertoire holds about 110,000 clones, 45% to 70% seen once, with roughly 19% in the top ten. Sequencing was done on a sample of CD8+ T cells sorted from blood. Receptors were obtained from a human donor in good health.

This clone was counted between two and nine times. This sequence joins TRBV5-6 and TRBJ2-1, with 7 bases aligning to TRBD2. The CDR3 covers 14 residues. Germline V CDR1 and CDR2: SGHDT, YYEEEE. Unmatched junction bases numbered 5, after V lost 4 bases and J lost 4 bases. CDR3 bases: TGTGCCAGCAGCCTGACTAGCCTATACAATGAGCAGTTCTTC. This translates into CASSLTSLYNEQFF.

This clone is labeled medium-sized (0.01 to 0.1%). The chain links TRBV14 to TRBJ2-5; D is ambiguous. The CDR3 is 13 residues long. CDR1 SGHDN and CDR2 FVKESK come from the germline V gene. V dropped 3 bases and J dropped 5 bases, with 10 bases sitting between them. Written as DNA, the CDR3 is TGTGCCAGCAGCCATCATATCTGGGAGACCCAGTACTTC. The encoded protein is CASSHHIWETQYF.

The J gene is TRBJ2-5, the V gene TRBV4-2; 8 bases are shared with TRBD2. The CDR3 has 14 amino acids. Per the germline V gene, CDR1 is LGHNA and CDR2 is YNFKEQ. After removal of 0 bases from V and 3 bases from J, the junction contained 0 bases not matched to a gene. The CDR3 DNA is TGTGCCAGCAGCCAAGAGCGGGGGGAAGAGACCCAGTACTTC. This sequence encodes CASSQERGEETQYF.

The chain is built from TRBV4-1 and TRBJ2-1, with TRBD2 identical over 9 bases. The CDR3 has 19 amino acids. Germline V gene lookup returns CDR1 MGHRA and CDR2 YSYEKL. V gave up 0 bases and J gave up 8 bases; unmatched junction bases: 17. This CDR3 is CASSQDAPRRGGRWDEQFF. CDR3 coding DNA: TGCGCCAGCAGCCAAGATGCGCCCAGGCGGGGGGGCCGGTGGGATGAGCAGTTCTTC.

This clone was detected a few times. This chain links TRBV29-1 with TRBJ2-1; 9 positions match TRBD2. CDR1 SQVTM and CDR2 ANQGSEA come from the germline V gene. This CDR3 is 13 amino acids long. V shed 4 bases and J 12 bases; nucleotides not matched to a gene: 10. CDR3 protein: CSVVPTTSGLQFF. The CDR3 coding sequence is TGCAGCGTTGTACCGACGACTAGCGGACTGCAGTTCTTC.

The rearrangement uses TRBV6-6 and TRBJ2-2; D remains unclear. Trimming left V 2 bases short and J 2 bases short, with 9 bases between. Germline V gene lookup returns CDR1 MNHNY and CDR2 SVGAGI (reference sequence). The CDR3 covers 15 residues. The CDR3 bases are TGTGCCAGCAGTTACCGTAGACATAACACCGGGGAGCTGTTTTTT. This codes for CASSYRRHNTGELFF.

In DNA, the CDR3 is TGTGCCAGCAGTGATGGAATACTGGGTTCACCCCTCCACTTT. The encoded protein is CASSDGILGSPLHF. This chain links TRBV6-4 with TRBJ1-6; D is unresolved. Trimming stripped 3 bases from V and 9 bases from J, with 12 bases between. From germline, CDR1 is MRHNA and CDR2 SNTAGT. The CDR3 spans 14 residues.

The V gene is TRBV10-2, the J gene TRBJ1-6; the match to TRBD1 covers 9 bases. Trimming removed 7 bases from V and 3 bases from J; junction bases left unmatched: 4. There are 15 residues in the CDR3. Per germline, CDR1 WSHSY and CDR2 SAAADI. The CDR3 loop is CASTQTGGYNSPLHF. CDR3 in DNA: TGCGCCAGCACCCAGACAGGGGGCTATAATTCACCCCTCCACTTT.

This chain links TRBV29-1 with TRBJ1-2; 7 bases are a match to TRBD1. Germline V gives CDR1 SQVTM, CDR2 ANQGSEA. After removal of 7 bases from V and 2 bases from J, the junction contained 7 bases not matched to a gene. This CDR3 comprises 13 residues. CDR3 nucleotide sequence: TGCAGCGCCTGGGACAGCGAGAACTATGGCTACACCTTC. It encodes CSAWDSENYGYTF.

Only one count was recorded for this clone. The chain links TRBV27 to TRBJ2-5; a weak D match, TRBD2 (6 bases). This CDR3 is 14 amino acids long. V was trimmed by 6 bases and J by 2 bases, leaving 13 bases between them. Germline lookup yields CDR1 MNHEY and CDR2 SMNVEV (reference sequence). Here the CDR3 reads CASSPAAGQETQYF. The CDR3 nucleotides are TGTGCCAGCAGCCCTGCGGCGGGGCAAGAGACCCAGTACTTC.

This chain joins TRBV5-1 and TRBJ2-5; 7 bases agree with TRBD1. This CDR3 is built from 16 residues. In germline, CDR1 is SGHRS, CDR2 YFSETQ. J was trimmed by 2 bases and V by 1 base; bases with no gene match: 8. This chain's CDR3 is CASSLRDRSLQETQYF. As DNA, the CDR3 is TGCGCCAGCAGCTTGAGGGACAGATCATTGCAAGAGACCCAGTACTTC.

This chain links TRBV6-6 with TRBJ2-7; D gene ambiguous. CDR1 is MNHNY, CDR2 SVGAGI, per germline (reference sequence). V lost 2 bases, J lost 1 base, and 9 bases lay in between. The CDR3 is 14 amino acids. The CDR3 sequence is CASSYLRFSYEQYF. CDR3 bases: TGTGCCAGCAGTTACCTCCGATTTTCCTACGAGCAGTACTTC.

This sequence joins TRBV6-5 and TRBJ2-3; 7 nucleotides line up with TRBD1. The V gene end was trimmed by 7 bases and the J gene end by 0 bases; junction bases not matched to a gene: 4. CDR1 is MNHEY, CDR2 SVGAGI, per germline. The CDR3 contains 14 residues. The CDR3 DNA reads as TGTGCCAGCACCGAGGACAGGAGCACAGATACGCAGTATTTT. Translation gives CASTEDRSTDTQYF.

In DNA form, the CDR3 reads TGTGCCACCAGCAGACCCACTAGCGGGGGAGGCGGGGAGCTGTTTTTT. Protein: CATSRPTSGGGGELFF. The chain uses TRBV15 and TRBJ2-2; 11 nucleotides align to TRBD2. The V segment lost 2 bases and the J segment 7 bases; nucleotides outside the gene matches: 6. Germline CDR1 and CDR2: LNHNV and YYDKDF (reference sequence). This CDR3 contains 16 residues.

The V gene is TRBV13, the J gene TRBJ1-4; D not certain. The CDR3 has 13 residues. Per the germline V gene, CDR1 is PRHDT and CDR2 is FYEKMQ (reference sequence). Trimming left V 5 bases short and J 0 bases short, with 4 bases between. The CDR3 loop is CASSAATNEKLFF. CDR3 bases: TGTGCCAGCAGCGCTGCAACTAATGAAAAACTGTTTTTT.

The rearrangement joins TRBV13 to TRBJ1-2; D is ambiguous. Germline V gives CDR1 PRHDT, CDR2 FYEKMQ (reference sequence). The CDR3 extends over 14 amino acids. V was clipped by 5 bases and J by 2 bases, with 12 bases between them. The CDR3 sequence is CASSPEIGNYGYTF. The CDR3 DNA follows: TGTGCCAGCAGCCCGGAGATTGGGAACTATGGCTACACCTTC.

As to this clone: Relative to the germline gene, one junction end is altered; a read error may explain this. The rearrangement uses TRBV4-3 and TRBJ1-2; D gene uncertain. Germline V CDR1 and CDR2: LGHNA, YSLEER. This CDR3 is built from 14 residues. CDR3 coding DNA: TGCGCCAGCAGCCAAAAACCTAATAACTATGGTTACACCTTC. Protein product: CASSQKPNNYGYTF.

This chain links TRBV27 with TRBJ2-6; D is ambiguous. V dropped 5 bases and J dropped 0 bases, with 2 bases sitting between them. Germline V lookup: CDR1 MNHEY, CDR2 SMNVEV (reference sequence). CDR3 size: 13 residues. The CDR3 protein is CASSTSGANVLTF. The CDR3 nucleotides read TGTGCCAGCAGTACCTCTGGGGCCAACGTCCTGACTTTC.

The V gene is TRBV27, the J gene TRBJ2-1; D might be TRBD1 (6 bases). The V gene lost 1 base and the J gene lost 8 bases, with 12 bases spanning the gap. Per the germline V gene, CDR1 is MNHEY and CDR2 is SMNVEV (reference sequence). The CDR3 has 14 amino acids. CDR3 DNA: TGTGCCAGCAGTTTATATCCAGGGGCCGATGAGCAGTTCTTC. Its protein is CASSLYPGADEQFF.

This chain joins TRBV4-1 and TRBJ2-1; 12 bases match TRBD1. J gave up 9 bases and V 3 bases, and 3 bases lay outside the gene matches. The CDR3 has 14 residues. The V gene's germline CDR1 is MGHRA and CDR2 YSYEKL. CDR3 coding DNA: TGCGCCAGCAGCCAGGGGACAGGGGGCAGTGAGCAGTTCTTC. It is translated as CASSQGTGGSEQFF.

This clone was seen once. J is TRBJ2-7 and V is TRBV4-3; a possible D gene is TRBD1 (6 bases). Germline V gene sequence: CDR1 LGHNA, CDR2 YSLEER. The V and J ends lost 0 bases and 3 bases respectively, with 12 bases between them. This CDR3 comprises 15 residues. CDR3 loop: CASSQEQGRIYEQYF. CDR3 DNA sequence: TGCGCCAGCAGCCAAGAACAGGGCCGTATCTACGAGCAGTACTTC.

The V call is TRBV4-2, the J call TRBJ2-2, with TRBD1 matching 7 bases. Trimming cost V 4 bases and J 4 bases; bases outside gene matches: 3. This CDR3 is built from 14 residues. Germline V lookup: CDR1 LGHNA, CDR2 YNFKEQ. The CDR3 nucleotides are TGTGCCAGCAGCCTCTCAGGGGGCACCGGGGAGCTGTTTTTT. It encodes CASSLSGGTGELFF.